Detailed here is one T cell receptor beta chain. The antigen remains unidentified. The PCR used 60 Vbeta and 13 Jbeta primers. Sequenced by immunoSEQ multiplex PCR; TCRdb stores in-frame clones only, minus some. The sample has 130,000 to 150,000 clones, roughly 80% seen once; the top ten hold under 5%. This sample stems from a study of cytomegalovirus exposure and HLA in healthy donors. Study-level findings and limits: Researchers counted some 150 TCR beta chains as cytomegalovirus-associated.

The sequence was obtained from a middle-aged man in good health and CMV-seronegative. Source material: PBMCs.

DNA for the CDR3: TGTGCCATCAGTGGGACAGGGATGGACACTGAAGCTTTCTTT. Encoded protein: CAISGTGMDTEAFF. The chain combines TRBV10-3 with TRBJ1-1, with 8 nucleotides matching TRBD1. CDR1 is ENHRY and CDR2 is SYGVKD in the germline V gene. V was pared by 4 bases and J by 3 bases, with 4 bases of the junction left unmatched. This CDR3 is 14 amino acids long.